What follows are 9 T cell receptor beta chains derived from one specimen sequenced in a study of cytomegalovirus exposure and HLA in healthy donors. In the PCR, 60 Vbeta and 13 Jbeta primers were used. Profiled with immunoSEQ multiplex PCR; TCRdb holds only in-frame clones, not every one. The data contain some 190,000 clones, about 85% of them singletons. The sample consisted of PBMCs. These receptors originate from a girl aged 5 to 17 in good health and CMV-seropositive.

The CDR3 bases are TGTGCCAGCAGCTTGGCCAGGGGGAACCAAGAGACCCAGTACTTC. Translation gives CASSLARGNQETQYF. The chain recombines TRBV5-4 with TRBJ2-5; 7 nucleotides agree with TRBD1. The germline gives CDR1 SGHNT, CDR2 YYREEE (reference sequence). V trimming: 0 bases; J trimming: 0 bases; junction bases outside the gene matches: 2. This CDR3 is built from 15 residues.

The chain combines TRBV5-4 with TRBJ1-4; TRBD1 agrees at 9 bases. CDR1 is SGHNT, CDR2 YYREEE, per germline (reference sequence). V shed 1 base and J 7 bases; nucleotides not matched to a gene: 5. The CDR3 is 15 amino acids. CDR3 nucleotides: TGTGCCAGCAGCTTGCAGACAGGGGGAGGTGAAAAACTGTTTTTT. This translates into CASSLQTGGGEKLFF.

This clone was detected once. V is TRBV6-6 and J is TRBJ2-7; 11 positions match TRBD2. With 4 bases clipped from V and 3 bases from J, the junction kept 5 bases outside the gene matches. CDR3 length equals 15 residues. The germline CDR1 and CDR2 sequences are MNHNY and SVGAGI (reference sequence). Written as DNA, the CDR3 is TGTGCCAGCAGTTCCTCCGGGACTAGCGGCTACGAGCAGTACTTC. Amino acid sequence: CASSSSGTSGYEQYF.

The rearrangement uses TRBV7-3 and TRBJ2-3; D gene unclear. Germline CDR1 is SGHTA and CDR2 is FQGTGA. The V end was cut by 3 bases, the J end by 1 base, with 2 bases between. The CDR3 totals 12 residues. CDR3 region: CASSFGTDTQYF. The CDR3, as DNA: TGTGCCAGCAGCTTCGGCACAGATACGCAGTATTTT.

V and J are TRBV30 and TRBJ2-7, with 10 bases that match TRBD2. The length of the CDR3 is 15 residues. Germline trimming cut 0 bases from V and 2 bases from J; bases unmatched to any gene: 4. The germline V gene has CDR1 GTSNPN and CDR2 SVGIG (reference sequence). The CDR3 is CAWSVQSGRAYEQYF. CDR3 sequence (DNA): TGTGCCTGGAGTGTACAAAGCGGGAGGGCCTACGAGCAGTACTTC.

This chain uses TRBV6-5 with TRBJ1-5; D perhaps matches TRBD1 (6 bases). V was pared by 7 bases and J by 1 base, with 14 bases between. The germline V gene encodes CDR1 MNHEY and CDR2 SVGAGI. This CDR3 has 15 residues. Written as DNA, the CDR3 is TGTGCCAGCACCAGAACAGGGTCGAGCAATCAGCCCCAGCATTTT. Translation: CASTRTGSSNQPQHF.

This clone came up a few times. The CDR3 is CASSLGGRGAYGYTF. The DNA of the CDR3 is TGTGCCAGCAGCTTGGGGGGCAGGGGGGCCTATGGCTACACCTTC. V and J are TRBV5-4 and TRBJ1-2; TRBD1 matches 7 bases. Per germline, CDR1 SGHNT and CDR2 YYREEE (reference sequence). J gave up 4 bases and V 0 bases, and 6 bases lay outside the gene matches. The CDR3 is 15 amino acids.

The chain's CDR3 is CASSPPRGSMNTEAFF. As DNA, the CDR3 is TGTGCCAGCTCACCACCGAGAGGGAGCATGAACACTGAAGCTTTCTTT. The V call is TRBV18, the J call TRBJ1-1; D not certain. The ends were cut back, 0 bases at V and 0 bases at J, with 11 bases in the middle. Germline CDR1 KGHSH, CDR2 LQKENI. This CDR3 region has 16 residues.

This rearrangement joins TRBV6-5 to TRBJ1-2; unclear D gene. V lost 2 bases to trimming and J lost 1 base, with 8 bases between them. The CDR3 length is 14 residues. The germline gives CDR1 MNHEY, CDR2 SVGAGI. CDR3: CASSYRFSNYGYTF. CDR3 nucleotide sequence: TGTGCCAGCAGTTACCGATTCAGTAACTATGGCTACACCTTC.